A selection of T cell receptor beta chains follows, all from one sample in a study of blood T cell repertoires in COVID-19. The table came from immunoSEQ multiplex PCR; TCRdb's copy has only in-frame clones and leaves some out. Of some 270,000 clones listed, roughly 88% are singletons. The sample consisted of PBMCs or T cells enriched from blood (not recorded which). Receptors were obtained from a woman aged 40 to 50 who had been exposed to COVID-19. Both conserved end residues are part of each CDR3. D genes are given only for firm matches. Clone size is shown for a subset of rows, as once, few, many or a class of expanded clone.

j_gene | d_gene | abundance | v_gene | CDR3aa | CDR3nt
TRBJ2-7 | - | - | TRBV25-1 | CASSEETRPPYEQYF | TGTGCCAGCAGCGAGGAGACTAGGCCGCCCTACGAGCAGTACTTC
TRBJ1-5 | - | - | TRBV27 | CASSSVVSNQPQHF | TGTGCCAGCAGTTCTGTAGTTAGCAATCAGCCCCAGCATTTT
TRBJ1-4 | - | few | TRBV7-9 | CASSLVRGSNEKLFF | TGTGCCAGCAGCTTAGTGAGGGGGTCTAATGAAAAACTGTTTTTT
TRBJ1-3 | - | - | TRBV18 | CASSPADSSGNTIYF | TGTGCCAGCTCACCCGCAGACAGCTCTGGAAACACCATATATTTT
TRBJ2-5 | - | - | TRBV6-2/TRBV6-3 | CASSLTRRGETQYF | TGTGCCAGCAGTCTTACTCGACGAGGGGAGACCCAGTACTTC
TRBJ2-4 | - | - | TRBV28 | CASSPTGSLTKNIQYF | TGTGCCAGCAGTCCCACAGGGTCCCTTACCAAAAACATTCAGTACTTC
TRBJ2-5 | TRBD1 | few | TRBV24-1 | CATSATGSRETQYF | TGTGCCACCAGTGCGACAGGGAGCAGGGAGACCCAGTACTTC
TRBJ1-1 | TRBD1 | - | TRBV7-2 | CASSQGVYITNTEAFF | TGTGCCAGCAGCCAGGGGGTCTATATCACGAACACTGAAGCTTTCTTT
TRBJ1-1 | TRBD1 | - | TRBV2 | CASSEGMGQGIVEAFF | TGTGCCAGCAGTGAGGGGATGGGACAGGGAATCGTTGAAGCTTTCTTT
TRBJ1-2 | TRBD1 | few | TRBV4-3 | CASSPDRDYYGYTF | TGCGCCAGCAGCCCTGACAGGGACTACTATGGCTACACCTTC
TRBJ2-3 | TRBD2 | - | TRBV13 | CASDSGGEVGTDTQYF | TGTGCCAGTGATAGCGGGGGGGAGGTGGGCACAGATACGCAGTATTTT
TRBJ2-3 | - | - | TRBV18 | CASSPNRARTDTQYF | TGTGCCAGCTCACCGAACAGGGCCCGCACAGATACGCAGTATTTT
TRBJ1-3 | TRBD1 | few | TRBV7-8 | CASSPRQGPGNTIYF | TGTGCCAGCAGCCCACGACAGGGACCTGGAAACACCATATATTTT
TRBJ2-7 | - | - | TRBV28 | CATFSEYEQYF | TGTGCCACCTTCTCGGAGTACGAGCAGTACTTC
TRBJ1-1 | - | - | TRBV7-8 | CASRWGTGNTEAFF | TGTGCCAGCAGGTGGGGTACAGGGAACACTGAAGCTTTCTTT
TRBJ2-5 | - | - | TRBV5-6 | CASSLAGETQYF | TGTGCCAGCAGCTTGGCCGGAGAGACCCAGTACTTC
TRBJ1-6 | TRBD1 | - | TRBV6-5 | CASSWGQGATNSPLHF | TGTGCCAGCAGTTGGGGACAGGGGGCTACTAATTCACCCCTCCACTTT
TRBJ2-3 | TRBD2 | once | TRBV5-1 | CASSLSYLAGVDTQYF | TGTGCCAGCAGCCTATCCTATCTAGCGGGAGTCGATACGCAGTATTTT
TRBJ2-3 | - | - | TRBV18 | CASSPPGRDTQYF | TGTGCCAGCTCACCACCAGGGAGGGATACGCAGTATTTT
TRBJ1-2 | TRBD1 | - | TRBV28 | CASRNTGGTGYTF | TGTGCCAGCAGAAATACAGGGGGCACGGGCTACACCTTC